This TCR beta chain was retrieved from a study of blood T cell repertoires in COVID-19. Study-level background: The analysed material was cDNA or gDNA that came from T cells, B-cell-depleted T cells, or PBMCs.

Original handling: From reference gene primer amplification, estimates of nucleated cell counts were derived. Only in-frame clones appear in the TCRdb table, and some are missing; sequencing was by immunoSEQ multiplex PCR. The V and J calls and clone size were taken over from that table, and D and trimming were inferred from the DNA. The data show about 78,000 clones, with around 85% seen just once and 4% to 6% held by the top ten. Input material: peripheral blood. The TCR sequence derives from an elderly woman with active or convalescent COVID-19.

The CDR3 DNA reads as TGTGCCAGCAGCGATAGCGGGACCTACAATGAGCAGTTCTTC. Its protein product is CASSDSGTYNEQFF. The rearrangement joins TRBV9 to TRBJ2-1, with 8 bases aligning to TRBD2. V shed 3 bases and J 2 bases; nucleotides not matched to a gene: 1. CDR1 is SGDLS, CDR2 YYNGEE, per germline. The CDR3 covers 14 residues. Drawing the rest from reference TRBV9 and TRBJ2-1, the complete variable domain is DSGVTQTPKHLITATGQRVTLRCSPRSGDLSVYWYQQSLDQGLQFLIQYYNGEERAKGNILERFSAQQFPDLHSELNLSSLELGDSALYFCASSDSGTYNEQFFGPGTRLTVL.